These 20 T cell receptor beta chains share one sample of origin, sequenced in a study of T cell clonality in common variable immunodeficiency. Assay used: immunoSEQ multiplex PCR; TCRdb lists only in-frame clones, some missing. Altogether about 28,000 clones were found in the sample, and no singletons occur. The sequenced sample was peripheral blood mononuclear cells. The source is a person aged 18 to 75 in good health.

In its sample, this clone was seen many times. The sequence runs out 3 residues before the end of the CDR3; the remainder is reconstructed from the germline J gene. The chain employs TRBV20-1 and TRBJ1-1; D possibly corresponds to TRBD1 (6 bases). The CDR3 has 13 amino acids. Per the germline V gene, CDR1 is DFQATT and CDR2 is SNEGSKA (reference sequence). Trimming stripped 4 bases from V and 4 bases from J, with 13 bases between. Incomplete CDR3 DNA: TGCAGTGCTAAGAGACAGGCGATCACTGAA. It codes for CSAKRQAITE. In full, the CDR3 reads CSAKRQAITEAFF.

With respect to this clone: Read sequence stops 3 residues before the CDR3 end, and the germline J gene provides the missing end. The rearrangement uses TRBV2 and TRBJ1-1; 7 nucleotides align to TRBD1. CDR3 length: 12 residues. Germline V gene sequence: CDR1 SNHLY, CDR2 FYNNEI. The CDR3 DNA, read in part, is TGTGCCAGCACCCGAGGACAGGCCGGG. It encodes CASTRGQAG. The complete CDR3 sequence is CASTRGQAGAFF.

This clone was observed at least ten times. The CDR3 goes on 3 residues after the read ends, and that part is filled in from the germline J gene. The genes are TRBV5-1 and TRBJ2-1, with D uncertain. Trimming cost V 4 bases and J 0 bases, with 8 bases left between them. Germline CDR1 and CDR2: SGHRS and YFSETQ. This CDR3 contains 14 residues. Incomplete CDR3 DNA: TGCGCCAGCAGCGAGCGCGGCTCCTACAATGAG. Protein product: CASSERGSYNE. In full, the CDR3 is CASSERGSYNEQFF. Supplemented by reference TRBV5-1 and TRBJ2-1, the full variable domain reads KAGVTQTPRYLIKTRGQQVTLSCSPISGHRSVSWYQQTPGQGLQFLFEYFSETQRNKGNFPGRFSGRQFSNSRSEMNVSTLELGDSALYLCASSERGSYNEQFFGPGTRLTVL.

This clone was recorded at least ten times. The read falls 3 residues short of the CDR3 end, and the missing part is taken from the germline J gene. J is TRBJ1-5 and V is TRBV20-1; 9 nucleotides match TRBD1. The J segment lost 7 bases and the V segment lost 3 bases, leaving 4 bases of the junction unmatched. Germline-derived CDR1 and CDR2 are DFQATT and SNEGSKA (reference sequence). The CDR3 is made up of 13 amino acids. The CDR3 DNA, read in part, is TGCAGTGCTAGGATACAGGGGGCGCAGCCC. Translation gives CSARIQGAQP. The whole CDR3 sequence reads CSARIQGAQPQHF.

This clone was detected ten times or more. The read comes to an end 3 residues before the CDR3 does, leaving the germline J gene to fill in the end. The genes are TRBV30 and TRBJ2-3, with 13 bases matching TRBD2. V was clipped by 4 bases and J by 6 bases; unmatched bases: 7. The CDR3 spans 15 residues. Germline lookup yields CDR1 GTSNPN and CDR2 SVGIG (reference sequence). Partial CDR3 DNA: TGTGCCTGGACCCGGACTAGCGGGGGCAGGGATACG. Its translation: CAWTRTSGGRDT. The entire CDR3 protein reads CAWTRTSGGRDTQYF.

This clone was detected many times. The sequenced fragment ends 3 residues before the CDR3 boundary, so the rest is inferred from the germline J gene. V usage is TRBV11-3 and J usage is TRBJ2-1; 11 bases are a match to TRBD2. V shed 4 bases and J 7 bases; nucleotides not matched to a gene: 6. The CDR3 spans 15 residues. The germline V gene has CDR1 SGHNT and CDR2 YENEEA. CDR3 sequence: CASSSLAGGRNEQFF. The DNA read from the CDR3 is TGTGCCAGCAGCTCTCTAGCGGGGGGCAGGAATGAG.

This clone has a count of ten or more. Read coverage stops 3 residues before the CDR3 terminus; the germline J gene supplies the remainder. The genes are TRBV6-4 and TRBJ2-3; 16 bases line up with TRBD2. This CDR3 region has 16 residues. V lost 5 bases, J lost 5 bases, and 4 bases stayed unmatched. Germline V CDR1 and CDR2: MRHNA, SNTAGT. CDR3 amino acids: CASSPGTSGGEDTQYF. Incomplete CDR3 DNA: TGTGCCAGCAGTCCCGGGACTAGCGGGGGGGAAGATACG.

This clone occurred many times. The read is 3 residues too short to cover the CDR3 end, so that end is filled in from the germline J gene. The chain couples TRBV29-1 to TRBJ2-4, with 7 bases identical to TRBD2. The CDR3 consists of 13 residues. Per the germline V gene, CDR1 is SQVTM and CDR2 is ANQGSEA. V trimming: 7 bases; J trimming: 6 bases; junction bases outside the gene matches: 9. The CDR3 spells CSGIEVAGNIQYF. The sequenced CDR3 bases are TGCAGCGGTATCGAGGTAGCGGGAAACATT.

This clone has a count of ten or more. The sequence runs out 3 residues before the end of the CDR3; the remainder is reconstructed from the germline J gene. This chain joins TRBV7-6 and TRBJ2-2; D remains ambiguous. The length of the CDR3 is 12 residues. The V end was cut by 5 bases, the J end by 5 bases, with 6 bases between. CDR1 and CDR2 (germline): SGHVS, FNYEAQ. CDR3 region: CASSVLTGELFF. CDR3 DNA, as far as it was read: TGTGCCAGCAGCGTATTGACCGGGGAG.

In this sample, this clone turned up many times. The read halts 3 residues ahead of the CDR3 end, with the missing end drawn from the germline J gene. V usage is TRBV5-6 and J usage is TRBJ1-4; 8 bases map to TRBD1. The CDR3 consists of 15 residues. Germline trimming cut 3 bases from V and 5 bases from J; bases unmatched to any gene: 6. Germline-derived CDR1 and CDR2 are SGHDT and YYEEEE. CDR3 bases read: TGTGCCAGCAGCTCGTTGGACAGGGACAATGAAAAA. As protein: CASSSLDRDNEK. The entire CDR3 is CASSSLDRDNEKLFF.

This clone has only a few counts. The read terminates 3 residues before the CDR3 end, so the remaining end is supplied by the germline J gene. The chain has TRBV7-9 and TRBJ2-1, with 10 bases identical to TRBD2. Germline CDR1 reads SEHNR; CDR2 reads FQNEAQ (reference sequence). The CDR3 extends over 15 amino acids. With 5 bases clipped from V and 3 bases from J, the junction kept 4 bases outside the gene matches. The CDR3 bases that were read are TGTGCCAGCAGCGGCAGCGGGGGGGTCTACAATGAG. Amino acid sequence: CASSGSGGVYNE. The complete CDR3 protein is CASSGSGGVYNEQFF.

As regards this clone: From the germline J gene comes the end of the CDR3, since the read stops 3 residues before it. J is TRBJ2-5 and V is TRBV5-1, with 10 bases lining up with TRBD2. The CDR3 covers 17 residues. The germline CDR1 and CDR2 sequences are SGHRS and YFSETQ. With V trimmed by 2 bases and J by 6 bases, 13 bases remained unmatched. The CDR3 loop is CASSFLAGARGGKTQYF. Incomplete CDR3 DNA: TGCGCCAGCAGCTTTCTAGCGGGGGCAAGAGGAGGGAAGACC.

This clone was counted at least ten times. The CDR3 is cut off 3 residues early in the read; its end comes from the germline J gene. This chain links TRBV6-2 or TRBV6-3 with TRBJ2-7, with 12 bases aligning to TRBD2. The length of the CDR3 is 16 residues. Germline V CDR1 and CDR2: MNHEY, SVGEGT. Trimming cost V 0 bases and J 6 bases; bases outside gene matches: 6. The DNA read from the CDR3 is TGTGCCAGCAGTTACTCACGTCGACTAGCGGGGGCCGAG. This sequence encodes CASSYSRRLAGAE. The whole CDR3 region reads CASSYSRRLAGAEQYF.

This clone has at least ten counts. The missing CDR3 end, 3 residues past where the read stops, is filled in from the germline J gene. The chain employs TRBV11-3 and TRBJ2-2; no reliable D call. In germline, CDR1 is SGHNT, CDR2 YENEEA. The CDR3 runs to 14 residues. The V end lost 5 bases, the J end lost 2 bases, and 9 bases lay between the germline ends. The covered CDR3 bases are TGTGCCAGCAGCCTCACAATCAACACCGGGGAG. Translated: CASSLTINTGE. The whole CDR3 sequence reads CASSLTINTGELFF.

As regards this clone: Coverage ceases 3 residues before the CDR3 finishes, and the germline J gene fills in the end. The chain carries TRBV7-8 and TRBJ1-5; 9 nucleotides align to TRBD1. CDR3 length equals 18 residues. Trimming removed 5 bases from V and 3 bases from J; junction bases left unmatched: 14. Per germline, CDR1 SGHVS and CDR2 FQNEAQ. CDR3 sequence: CASSPGGGQGFPNQPQHF. The DNA read from the CDR3 is TGTGCCAGCAGCCCTGGGGGCGGACAGGGGTTTCCCAATCAGCCC.

This clone was seen ten or more times. The sequenced fragment ends 3 residues before the CDR3 boundary, so the rest is inferred from the germline J gene. The gene calls are TRBV5-1 and TRBJ2-1; TRBD2 is a possible D gene (6 bases). Trimming shortened V by 6 bases and J by 0 bases, and 13 bases separated the two germline ends. The germline V gene has CDR1 SGHRS and CDR2 YFSETQ. This CDR3 comprises 15 residues. The CDR3 region is CASKPRDFSYNEQFF. The part of the CDR3 DNA that was read is TGCGCCAGCAAACCGCGGGACTTCTCCTACAATGAG. Based on the CDR3 plus reference TRBV5-1 and TRBJ2-1, the full variable domain is KAGVTQTPRYLIKTRGQQVTLSCSPISGHRSVSWYQQTPGQGLQFLFEYFSETQRNKGNFPGRFSGRQFSNSRSEMNVSTLELGDSALYLCASKPRDFSYNEQFFGPGTRLTVL.

Points on this clone: The observed sequence ends 3 residues before the CDR3 terminus, with the missing tail filled in from the germline J gene. The chain has TRBV19 and TRBJ1-1, with D maybe TRBD1 (6 bases). Germline V gene lookup returns CDR1 LNHDA and CDR2 SQIVND (reference sequence). Trimming removed 6 bases at V and 6 bases at J, with 17 bases between. The CDR3 has 14 residues. CDR3 amino acids: CASSFGGGISEAFF. The sequenced CDR3 bases are TGTGCCAGTAGCTTTGGGGGCGGGATCTCTGAA.

This clone came up many times. The read is 3 residues too short to cover the CDR3 end, so that end is filled in from the germline J gene. V gene TRBV20-1 combines with J gene TRBJ2-3, with D possibly being TRBD1 (5 bases). Trimming stripped 1 base from V and 4 bases from J, with 15 bases between. The CDR3 has 15 residues. Germline V CDR1 and CDR2: DFQATT, SNEGSKA (reference sequence). The DNA read from the CDR3 is TGCAGTGCTAGAGTGAACAGGCTAGAACCAGATACG. Its translation: CSARVNRLEPDT. The CDR3, in full, reads CSARVNRLEPDTQYF.

This clone was recorded many times. The read finishes 3 residues shy of the CDR3 end, and the germline J gene is used to complete it. The chain recombines TRBV4-2 with TRBJ2-7; 10 bases align to TRBD2. With V trimmed by 4 bases and J by 2 bases, 5 bases remained unmatched. This CDR3 spans 15 amino acids. Germline V CDR1 and CDR2: LGHNA, YNFKEQ. The part of the CDR3 DNA that was read is TGTGCCAGCAGCCCCAGCGGGGGGGGCACCTACGAG. Protein product: CASSPSGGGTYE. The CDR3 in full is CASSPSGGGTYEQYF.

Incomplete CDR3 DNA: TGTGCCAGTAGTATGACAGGGGAATACTATGGC. This codes for CASSMTGEYYG. The whole CDR3 is CASSMTGEYYGYTF. The gene calls are TRBV19 and TRBJ1-2, with TRBD1 matching 8 bases. The read ends 3 residues before the CDR3 terminus; that terminus is restored from the germline J gene. V trimming: 3 bases; J trimming: 3 bases; junction bases outside the gene matches: 3. The germline V gene encodes CDR1 LNHDA and CDR2 SQIVND (reference sequence). The length of the CDR3 is 14 residues.